These T cell receptor beta chains were read from a single sample in a study of T cells after yellow fever vaccination. From the 5' RACE reads, TCRdb called clonotypes with MiXCR, one entry per CDR3 protein. The sample has fewer than 150,000 distinct CDR3 sequences, 7.7% seen once. The source material was CD4+ T cells sorted from PBMCs, sampled 5 days after the yellow fever booster vaccination. These receptors were obtained from a man aged 25 to 45 who received the YFV17D yellow fever vaccine. Each CDR3 is given with its conserved first and last residue. A D gene is named only where the DNA matches it firmly. Clone size is not always given. Where it is, it says once, few, many or a class for expanded clones.

J gene: TRBJ2-7; V gene: TRBV7-6; D gene: TRBD1; clone size: many; CDR3 DNA: TGTGCCAGCAGCGCTAACAGGGGTGAGGTCTCCTACGAGCAGTACTTC; CDR3 protein: CASSANRGEVSYEQYF
J gene: TRBJ1-5; V gene: TRBV20-1; D gene: NA; clone size: many; CDR3 DNA: TGCAGTGCTGCCTCGGACGTGTGGGGACAGCCCCAGCATTTT; CDR3 protein: CSAASDVWGQPQHF
J gene: TRBJ2-1; V gene: TRBV3-1; D gene: TRBD2; clone size: NA; CDR3 DNA: TGTGCCACCTCCCAAGGACTAGCGGACGACAATGAGCAGTTCTTC; CDR3 protein: CATSQGLADDNEQFF
J gene: TRBJ2-7; V gene: TRBV9; D gene: TRBD2; clone size: NA; CDR3 DNA: TGTGCCAGCGGGCCCTGGGACTACCCCTACGAGCAGTACTTC; CDR3 protein: CASGPWDYPYEQYF
J gene: TRBJ1-5; V gene: TRBV7-2; D gene: NA; clone size: many; CDR3 DNA: TGTGCCAGCAGCTTAGTACATACCAATCAGCCCCAGCATTTT; CDR3 protein: CASSLVHTNQPQHF
J gene: TRBJ2-5; V gene: TRBV6-1; D gene: TRBD2; clone size: many; CDR3 DNA: TGTGCCAGCAGTGAAGGATTAGCGGGGCCTGCGGCCCAGTACTTC; CDR3 protein: CASSEGLAGPAAQYF
J gene: TRBJ1-2; V gene: TRBV10-3; D gene: NA; clone size: few; CDR3 DNA: TGTGCCATCAGCGATCCCACGGGAGGCTACACCTTC; CDR3 protein: CAISDPTGGYTF
J gene: TRBJ2-7; V gene: TRBV7-8; D gene: NA; clone size: many; CDR3 DNA: TGTGCCACCCAGCGGGACAGGAGAACCTACGAGCAGTACTTC; CDR3 protein: CATQRDRRTYEQYF
J gene: TRBJ2-5; V gene: TRBV4-3; D gene: TRBD2; clone size: many; CDR3 DNA: TGCGCCAGCAGCCAAGGGTTGCGGGAGGTAGAGACCCAGTACTTC; CDR3 protein: CASSQGLREVETQYF
J gene: TRBJ2-2; V gene: TRBV5-5; D gene: TRBD2; clone size: many; CDR3 DNA: TGTGCCAGCAGCTTGGGAGCGGGAGGGCCGCGGACCGGGGAGCTGTTTTTT; CDR3 protein: CASSLGAGGPRTGELFF
J gene: TRBJ2-3; V gene: TRBV7-2; D gene: NA; clone size: many; CDR3 DNA: TGTGCCAGCAAAACTACGGGAGCGGTAGATACGCAGTATTTT; CDR3 protein: CASKTTGAVDTQYF